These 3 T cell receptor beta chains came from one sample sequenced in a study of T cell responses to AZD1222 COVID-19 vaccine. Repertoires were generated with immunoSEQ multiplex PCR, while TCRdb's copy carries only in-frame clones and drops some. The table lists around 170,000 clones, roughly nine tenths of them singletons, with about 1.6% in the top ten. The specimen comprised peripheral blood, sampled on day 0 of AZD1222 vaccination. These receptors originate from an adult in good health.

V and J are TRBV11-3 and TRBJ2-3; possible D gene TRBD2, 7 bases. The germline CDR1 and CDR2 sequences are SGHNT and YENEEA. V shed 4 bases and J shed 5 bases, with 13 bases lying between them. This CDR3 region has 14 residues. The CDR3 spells CASSWGGLGDTQYF. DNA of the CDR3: TGTGCCAGCAGCTGGGGGGGCTTGGGAGATACGCAGTATTTT.

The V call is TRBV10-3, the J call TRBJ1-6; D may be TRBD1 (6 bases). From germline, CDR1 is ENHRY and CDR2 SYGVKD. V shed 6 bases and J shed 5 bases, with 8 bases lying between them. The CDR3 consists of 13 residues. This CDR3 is CAIRSGDNSPLHF. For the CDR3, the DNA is TGTGCCATCAGATCAGGGGATAATTCACCCCTCCACTTT.

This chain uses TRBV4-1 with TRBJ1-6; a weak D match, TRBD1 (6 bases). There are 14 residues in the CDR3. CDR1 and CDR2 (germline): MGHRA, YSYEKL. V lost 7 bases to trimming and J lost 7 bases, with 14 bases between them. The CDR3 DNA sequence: TGCGCCAGCACCCTCAGGGGTGGCAATTCACCCCTCCACTTT. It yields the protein CASTLRGGNSPLHF.